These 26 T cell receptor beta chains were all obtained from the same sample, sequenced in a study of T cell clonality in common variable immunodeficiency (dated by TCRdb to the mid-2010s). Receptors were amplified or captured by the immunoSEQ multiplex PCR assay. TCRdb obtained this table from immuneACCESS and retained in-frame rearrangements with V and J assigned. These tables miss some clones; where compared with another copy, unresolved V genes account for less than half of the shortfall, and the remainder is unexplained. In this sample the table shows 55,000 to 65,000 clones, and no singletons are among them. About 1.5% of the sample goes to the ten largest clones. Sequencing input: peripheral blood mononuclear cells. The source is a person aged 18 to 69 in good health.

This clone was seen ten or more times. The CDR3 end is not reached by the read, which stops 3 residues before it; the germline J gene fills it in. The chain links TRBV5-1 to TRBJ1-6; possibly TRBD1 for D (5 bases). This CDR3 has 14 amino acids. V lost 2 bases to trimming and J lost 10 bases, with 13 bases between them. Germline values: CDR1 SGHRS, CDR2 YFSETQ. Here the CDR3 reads CASSLQGHQSPLHF. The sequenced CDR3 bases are TGCGCCAGCAGCTTACAAGGACATCAATCACCC.

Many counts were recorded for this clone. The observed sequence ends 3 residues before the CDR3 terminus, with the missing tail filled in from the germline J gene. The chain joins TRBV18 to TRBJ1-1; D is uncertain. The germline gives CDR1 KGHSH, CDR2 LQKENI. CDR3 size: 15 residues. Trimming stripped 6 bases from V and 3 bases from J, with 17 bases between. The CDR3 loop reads CASSRVTLRDTEAFF. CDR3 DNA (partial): TGTGCCAGCTCCCGTGTGACTTTACGGGACACTGAA.

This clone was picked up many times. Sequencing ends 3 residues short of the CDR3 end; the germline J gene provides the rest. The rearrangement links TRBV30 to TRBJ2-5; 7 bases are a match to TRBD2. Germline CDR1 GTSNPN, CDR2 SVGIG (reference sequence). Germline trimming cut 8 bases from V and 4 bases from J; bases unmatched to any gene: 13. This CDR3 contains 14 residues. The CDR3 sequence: CAATGREMGETQYF. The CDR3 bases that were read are TGTGCCGCCACCGGGCGGGAGATGGGAGAGACC.

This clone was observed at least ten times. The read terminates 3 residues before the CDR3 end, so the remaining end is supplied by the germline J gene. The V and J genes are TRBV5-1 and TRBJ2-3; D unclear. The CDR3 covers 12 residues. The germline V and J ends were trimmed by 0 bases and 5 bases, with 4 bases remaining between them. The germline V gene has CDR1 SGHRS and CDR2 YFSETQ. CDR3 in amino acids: CASSLVQDTQYF. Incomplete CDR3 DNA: TGCGCCAGCAGCTTGGTCCAAGATACG.

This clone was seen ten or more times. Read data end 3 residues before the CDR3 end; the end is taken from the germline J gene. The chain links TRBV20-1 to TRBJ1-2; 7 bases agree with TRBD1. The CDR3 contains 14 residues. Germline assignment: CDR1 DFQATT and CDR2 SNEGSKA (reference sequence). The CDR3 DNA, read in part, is TGCAGTGCGATCGAGGGGACAGCCGCGGGAGGC. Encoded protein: CSAIEGTAAGG. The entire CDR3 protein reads CSAIEGTAAGGYTF.

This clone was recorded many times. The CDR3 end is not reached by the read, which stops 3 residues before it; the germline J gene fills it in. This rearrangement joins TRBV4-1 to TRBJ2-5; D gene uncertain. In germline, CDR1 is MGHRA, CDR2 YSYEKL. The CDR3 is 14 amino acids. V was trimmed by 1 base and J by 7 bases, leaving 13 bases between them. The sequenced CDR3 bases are TGCGCCAGCAGCCAAGTAGCCGTAGTAGGGACC. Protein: CASSQVAVVGT. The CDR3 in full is CASSQVAVVGTQYF.

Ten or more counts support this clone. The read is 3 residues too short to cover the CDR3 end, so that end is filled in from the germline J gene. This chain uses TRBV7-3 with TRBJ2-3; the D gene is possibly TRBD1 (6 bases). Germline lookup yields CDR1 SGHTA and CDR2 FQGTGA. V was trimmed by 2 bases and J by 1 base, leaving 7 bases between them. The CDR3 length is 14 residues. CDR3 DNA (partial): TGTGCCAGCAGCTTACGACAGGGCACAGATACG. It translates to CASSLRQGTDT. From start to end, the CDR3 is CASSLRQGTDTQYF. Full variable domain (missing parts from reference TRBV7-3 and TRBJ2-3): GAGVSQTPSNKVTEKGKYVELRCDPISGHTALYWYRQSLGQGPEFLIYFQGTGAADDSGLPNDRFFAVRPEGSVSTLKIQRTERGDSAVYLCASSLRQGTDTQYFGPGTRLTVL.

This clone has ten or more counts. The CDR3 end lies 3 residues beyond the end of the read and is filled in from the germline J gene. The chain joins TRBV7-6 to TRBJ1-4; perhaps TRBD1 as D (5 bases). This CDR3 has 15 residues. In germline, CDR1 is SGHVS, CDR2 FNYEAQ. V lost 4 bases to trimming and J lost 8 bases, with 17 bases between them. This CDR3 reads CASSSIAAGNEKLFF. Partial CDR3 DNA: TGTGCCAGCAGCTCAATTGCAGCAGGGAACGAAAAA.

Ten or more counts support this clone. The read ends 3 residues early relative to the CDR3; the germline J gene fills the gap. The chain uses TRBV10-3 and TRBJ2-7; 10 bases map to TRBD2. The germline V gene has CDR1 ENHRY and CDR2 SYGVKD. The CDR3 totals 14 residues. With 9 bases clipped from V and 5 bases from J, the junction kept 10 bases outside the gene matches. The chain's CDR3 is CAISSGTSVDEQYF. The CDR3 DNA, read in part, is TGTGCCATATCTTCCGGGACTAGCGTTGACGAG.

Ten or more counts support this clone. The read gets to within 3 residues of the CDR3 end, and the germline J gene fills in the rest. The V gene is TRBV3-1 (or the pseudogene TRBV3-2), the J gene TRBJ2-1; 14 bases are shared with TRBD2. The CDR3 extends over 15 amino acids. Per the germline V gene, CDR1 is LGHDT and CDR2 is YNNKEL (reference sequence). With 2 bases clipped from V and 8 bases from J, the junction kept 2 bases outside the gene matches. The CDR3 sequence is CASSQKTSGRDEQFF. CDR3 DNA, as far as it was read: TGTGCCAGCAGCCAAAAGACTAGCGGGAGGGATGAG.

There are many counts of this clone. CDR3 loop: CASSEAISGYGRYEQYF. The sequenced part of the CDR3 DNA is TGTGCCAGCAGTGAAGCTATCTCAGGGTACGGTAGGTACGAG. This chain joins TRBV6-1 and TRBJ2-7; maybe TRBD1 (5 bases). The CDR3 end falls 3 residues outside the read, so it is completed with the germline J gene. V lost 0 bases, J lost 4 bases, and 19 bases lay in between. The germline gives CDR1 MNHNS, CDR2 SASEGT. The CDR3 is made up of 17 amino acids.

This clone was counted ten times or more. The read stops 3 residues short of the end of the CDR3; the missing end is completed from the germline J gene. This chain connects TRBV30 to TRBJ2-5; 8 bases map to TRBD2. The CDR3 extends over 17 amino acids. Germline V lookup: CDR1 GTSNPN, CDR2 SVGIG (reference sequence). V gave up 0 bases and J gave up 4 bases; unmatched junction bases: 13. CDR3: CAWSVGRTSRTPETQYF. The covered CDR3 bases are TGTGCCTGGAGTGTAGGGCGGACTAGCAGGACCCCAGAGACC. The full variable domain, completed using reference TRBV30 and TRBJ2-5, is SQTIHQWPATLVQPVGSPLSLECTVEGTSNPNLYWYRQAAGRGLQLLFYSVGIGQISSEVPQNLSASRPQDRQFILSSKKLLLSDSGFYLCAWSVGRTSRTPETQYFGPGTRLLVL.

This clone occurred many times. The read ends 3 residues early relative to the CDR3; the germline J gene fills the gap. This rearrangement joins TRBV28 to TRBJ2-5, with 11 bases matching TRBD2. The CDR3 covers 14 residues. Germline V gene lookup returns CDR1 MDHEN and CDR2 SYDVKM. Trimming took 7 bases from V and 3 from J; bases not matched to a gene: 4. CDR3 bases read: TGTGCCAGCACCATTAGCGGGAGGGAAGAGACC. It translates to CASTISGREET. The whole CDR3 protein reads CASTISGREETQYF.

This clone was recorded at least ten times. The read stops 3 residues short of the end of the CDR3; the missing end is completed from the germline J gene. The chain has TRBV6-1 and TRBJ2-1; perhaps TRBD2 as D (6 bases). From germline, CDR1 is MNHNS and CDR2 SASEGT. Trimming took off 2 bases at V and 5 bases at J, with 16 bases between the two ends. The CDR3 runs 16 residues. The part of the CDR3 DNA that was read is TGTGCCAGCAGTGAATGGGGGGTAGCGCCCCACAATGAG. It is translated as CASSEWGVAPHNE. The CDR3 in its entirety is CASSEWGVAPHNEQFF.

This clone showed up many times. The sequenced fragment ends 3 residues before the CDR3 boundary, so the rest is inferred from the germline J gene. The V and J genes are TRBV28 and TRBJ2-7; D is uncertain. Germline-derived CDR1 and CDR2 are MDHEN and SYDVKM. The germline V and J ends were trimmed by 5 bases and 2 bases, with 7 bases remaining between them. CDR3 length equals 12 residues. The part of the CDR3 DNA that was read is TGTGCCAGCAGTGCAGGTGCCTACGAG. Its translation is CASSAGAYE. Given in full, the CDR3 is CASSAGAYEQYF.

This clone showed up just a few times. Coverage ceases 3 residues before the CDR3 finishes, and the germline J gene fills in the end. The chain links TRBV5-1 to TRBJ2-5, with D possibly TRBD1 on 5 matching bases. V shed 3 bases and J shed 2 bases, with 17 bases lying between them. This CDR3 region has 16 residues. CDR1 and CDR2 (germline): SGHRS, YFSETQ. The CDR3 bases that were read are TGCGCCAGCAGCTGGGGCGACGCCGGTTCGCAAGAGACC. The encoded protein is CASSWGDAGSQET. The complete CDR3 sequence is CASSWGDAGSQETQYF.

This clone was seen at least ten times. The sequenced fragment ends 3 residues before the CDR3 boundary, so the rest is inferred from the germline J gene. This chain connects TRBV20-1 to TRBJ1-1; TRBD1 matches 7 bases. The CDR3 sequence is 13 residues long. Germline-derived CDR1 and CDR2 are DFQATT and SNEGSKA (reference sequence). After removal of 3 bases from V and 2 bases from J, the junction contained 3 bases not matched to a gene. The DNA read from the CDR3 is TGCAGTGCTAGGGACAGGCGTAACACTGAA. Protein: CSARDRRNTE. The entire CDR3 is CSARDRRNTEAFF.

Partial CDR3 DNA: TGTGCCAGCAGCCTCGTAGCGGGGATCTCCTACAATGAG. This codes for CASSLVAGISYNE. The whole CDR3 sequence reads CASSLVAGISYNEQFF. The J gene is TRBJ2-1, the V gene TRBV7-8, with 8 bases identical to TRBD2. The read falls 3 residues short of the CDR3 end, and the missing part is taken from the germline J gene. The V segment lost 5 bases and the J segment 0 bases; nucleotides outside the gene matches: 6. Germline CDR1 and CDR2: SGHVS and FQNEAQ. The CDR3 has 16 amino acids.

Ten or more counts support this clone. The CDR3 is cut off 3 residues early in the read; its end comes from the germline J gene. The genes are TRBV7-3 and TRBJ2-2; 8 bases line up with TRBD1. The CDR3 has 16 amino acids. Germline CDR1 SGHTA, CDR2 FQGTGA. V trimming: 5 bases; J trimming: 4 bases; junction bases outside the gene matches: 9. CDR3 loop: CASSPTQGAFTGELFF. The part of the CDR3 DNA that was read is TGTGCCAGCAGCCCCACGCAGGGGGCGTTCACCGGGGAG.

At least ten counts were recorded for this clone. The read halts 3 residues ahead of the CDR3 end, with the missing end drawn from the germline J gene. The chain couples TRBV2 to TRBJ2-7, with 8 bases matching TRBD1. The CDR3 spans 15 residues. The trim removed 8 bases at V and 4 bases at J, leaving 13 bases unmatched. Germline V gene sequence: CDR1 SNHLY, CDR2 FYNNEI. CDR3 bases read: TGTGCCAGCCGTGGGGACAGGCGTTCTCCGTACGAG. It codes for CASRGDRRSPYE. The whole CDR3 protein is CASRGDRRSPYEQYF.

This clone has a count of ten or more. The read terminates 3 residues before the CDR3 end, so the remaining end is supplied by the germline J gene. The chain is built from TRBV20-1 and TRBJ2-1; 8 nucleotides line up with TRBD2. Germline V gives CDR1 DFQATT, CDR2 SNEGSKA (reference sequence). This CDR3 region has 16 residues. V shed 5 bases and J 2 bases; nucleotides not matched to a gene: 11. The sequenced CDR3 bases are TGCAGTGCTCCAGTTCTTAGCGGGATAGCCTACAATGAG. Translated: CSAPVLSGIAYNE. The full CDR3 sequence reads CSAPVLSGIAYNEQFF.

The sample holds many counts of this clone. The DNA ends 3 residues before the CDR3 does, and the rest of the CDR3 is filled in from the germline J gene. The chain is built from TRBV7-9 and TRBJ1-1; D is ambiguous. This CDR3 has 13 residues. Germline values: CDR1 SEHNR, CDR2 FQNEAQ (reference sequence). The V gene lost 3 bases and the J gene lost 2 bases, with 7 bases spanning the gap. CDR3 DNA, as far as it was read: TGTGCCAGCAGCTTCGACTTCAACACTGAA. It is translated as CASSFDFNTE. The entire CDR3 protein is CASSFDFNTEAFF.

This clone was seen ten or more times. This CDR3 is CASTIPRTGRNTIYF. Partial CDR3 DNA: TGTGCCAGCACCATACCAAGGACAGGACGAAACACC. The chain couples TRBV12-3 or TRBV12-4 to TRBJ1-3, with 7 bases aligning to TRBD1. The read halts 3 residues ahead of the CDR3 end, with the missing end drawn from the germline J gene. V was clipped by 7 bases and J by 5 bases; unmatched bases: 11. CDR3 size: 15 residues.

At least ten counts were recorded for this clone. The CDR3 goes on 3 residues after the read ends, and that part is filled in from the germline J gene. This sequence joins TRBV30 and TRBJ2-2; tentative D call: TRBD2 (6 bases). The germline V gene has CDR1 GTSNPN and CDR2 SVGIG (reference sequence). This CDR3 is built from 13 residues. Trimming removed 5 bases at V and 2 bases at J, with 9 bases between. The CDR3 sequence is CAWGLRNTGELFF. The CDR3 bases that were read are TGTGCCTGGGGACTAAGAAACACCGGGGAG.

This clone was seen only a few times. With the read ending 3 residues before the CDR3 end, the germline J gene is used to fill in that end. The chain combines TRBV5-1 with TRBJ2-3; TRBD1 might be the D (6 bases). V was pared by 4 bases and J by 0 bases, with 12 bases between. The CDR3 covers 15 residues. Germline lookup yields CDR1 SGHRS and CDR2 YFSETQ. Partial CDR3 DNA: TGCGCCAGCAGCGACCGGACAGTTAGCACAGATACG. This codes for CASSDRTVSTDT. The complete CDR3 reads CASSDRTVSTDTQYF. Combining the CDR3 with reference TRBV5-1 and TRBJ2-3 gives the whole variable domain KAGVTQTPRYLIKTRGQQVTLSCSPISGHRSVSWYQQTPGQGLQFLFEYFSETQRNKGNFPGRFSGRQFSNSRSEMNVSTLELGDSALYLCASSDRTVSTDTQYFGPGTRLTVL.

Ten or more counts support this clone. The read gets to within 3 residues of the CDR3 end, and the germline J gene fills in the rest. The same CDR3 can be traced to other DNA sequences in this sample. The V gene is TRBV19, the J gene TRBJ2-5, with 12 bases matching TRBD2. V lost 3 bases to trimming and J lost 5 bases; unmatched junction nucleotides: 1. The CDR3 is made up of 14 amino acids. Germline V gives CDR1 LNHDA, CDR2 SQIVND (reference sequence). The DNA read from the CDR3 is TGTGCCAGTAGTATTACTAGCGGGAGGGAGACC. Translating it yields CASSITSGRET. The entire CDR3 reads CASSITSGRETQYF.